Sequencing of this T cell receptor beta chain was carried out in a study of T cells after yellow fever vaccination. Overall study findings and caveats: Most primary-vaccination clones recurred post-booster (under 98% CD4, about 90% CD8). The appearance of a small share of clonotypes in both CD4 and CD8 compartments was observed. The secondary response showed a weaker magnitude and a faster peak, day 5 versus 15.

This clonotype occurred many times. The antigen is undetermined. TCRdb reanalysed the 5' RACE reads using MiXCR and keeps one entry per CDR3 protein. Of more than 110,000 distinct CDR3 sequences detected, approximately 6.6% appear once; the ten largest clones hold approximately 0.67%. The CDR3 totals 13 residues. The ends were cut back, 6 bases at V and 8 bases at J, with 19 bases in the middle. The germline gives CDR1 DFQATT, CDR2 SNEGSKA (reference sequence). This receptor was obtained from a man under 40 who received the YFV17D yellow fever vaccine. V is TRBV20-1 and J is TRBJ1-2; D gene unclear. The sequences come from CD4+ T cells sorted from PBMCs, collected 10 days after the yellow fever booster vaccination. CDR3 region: CSAESGFALGYTF. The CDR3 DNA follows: TGCAGTGCAGAGTCTGGATTTGCTTTGGGCTACACCTTC.